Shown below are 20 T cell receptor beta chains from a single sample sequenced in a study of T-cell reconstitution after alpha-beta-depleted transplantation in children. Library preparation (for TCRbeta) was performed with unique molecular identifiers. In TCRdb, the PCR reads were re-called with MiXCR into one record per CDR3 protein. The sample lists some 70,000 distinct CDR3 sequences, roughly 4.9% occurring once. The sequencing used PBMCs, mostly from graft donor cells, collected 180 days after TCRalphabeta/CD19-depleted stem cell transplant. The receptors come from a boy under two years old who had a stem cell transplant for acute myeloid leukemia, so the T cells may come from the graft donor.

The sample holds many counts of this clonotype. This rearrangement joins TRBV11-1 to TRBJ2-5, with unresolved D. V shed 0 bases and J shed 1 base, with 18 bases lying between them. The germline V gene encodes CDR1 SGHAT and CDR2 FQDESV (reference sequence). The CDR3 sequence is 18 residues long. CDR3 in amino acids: CASSLANRYQTFQETQYF. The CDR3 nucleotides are TGTGCCAGCAGCTTAGCCAACCGGTATCAGACATTCCAAGAGACCCAGTACTTC.

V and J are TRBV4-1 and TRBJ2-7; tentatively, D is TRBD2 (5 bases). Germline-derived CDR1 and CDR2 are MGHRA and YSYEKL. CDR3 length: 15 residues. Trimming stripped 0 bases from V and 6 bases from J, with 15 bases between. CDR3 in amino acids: CASSQDLDWATEQYF. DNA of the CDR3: TGCGCCAGCAGCCAAGATTTGGACTGGGCGACCGAGCAGTACTTC.

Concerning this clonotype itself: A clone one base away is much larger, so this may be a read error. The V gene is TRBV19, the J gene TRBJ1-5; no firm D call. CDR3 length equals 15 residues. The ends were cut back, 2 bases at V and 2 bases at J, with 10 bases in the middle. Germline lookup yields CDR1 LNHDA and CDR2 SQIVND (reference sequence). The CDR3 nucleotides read TGTGCCAGTAGTATATTCGGGTATGGCAATCAGCCCCAGCATTTT. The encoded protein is CASSIFGYGNQPQHF.

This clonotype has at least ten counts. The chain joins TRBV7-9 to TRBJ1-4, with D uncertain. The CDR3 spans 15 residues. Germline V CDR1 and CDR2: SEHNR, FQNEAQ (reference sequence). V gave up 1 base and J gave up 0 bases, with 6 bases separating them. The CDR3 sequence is CASSLDPATNEKLFF. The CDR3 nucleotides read TGTGCCAGCAGCTTAGACCCTGCAACTAATGAAAAACTGTTTTTT.

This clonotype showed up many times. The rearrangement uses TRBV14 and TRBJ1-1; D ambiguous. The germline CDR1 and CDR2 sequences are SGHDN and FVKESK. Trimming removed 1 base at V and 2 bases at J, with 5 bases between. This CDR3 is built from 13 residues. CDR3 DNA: TGTGCCAGCAGCCAAGTAATAAACACTGAAGCTTTCTTT. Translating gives CASSQVINTEAFF.

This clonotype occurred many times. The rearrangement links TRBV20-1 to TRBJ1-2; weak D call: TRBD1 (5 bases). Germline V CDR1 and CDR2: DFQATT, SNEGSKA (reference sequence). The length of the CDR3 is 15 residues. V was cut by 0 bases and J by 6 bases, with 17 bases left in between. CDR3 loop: CSARDPRTSWDGYTF. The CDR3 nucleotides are TGCAGTGCTAGAGACCCAAGGACATCTTGGGATGGCTACACCTTC.

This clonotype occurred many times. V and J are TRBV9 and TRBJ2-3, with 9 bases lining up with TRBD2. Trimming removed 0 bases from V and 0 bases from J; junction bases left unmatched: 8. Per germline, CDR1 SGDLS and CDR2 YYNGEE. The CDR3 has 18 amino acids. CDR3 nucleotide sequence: TGTGCCAGCAGCGTAGGCCTAGCGGGGCGACCTAGCACAGATACGCAGTATTTT. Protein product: CASSVGLAGRPSTDTQYF.

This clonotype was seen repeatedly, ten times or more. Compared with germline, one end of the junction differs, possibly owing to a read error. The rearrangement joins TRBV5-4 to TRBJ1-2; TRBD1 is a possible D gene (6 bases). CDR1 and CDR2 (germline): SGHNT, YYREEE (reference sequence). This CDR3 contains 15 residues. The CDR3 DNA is TGTGCCAGCAGCTTTGGGGAAACGAACAGGGTCTCGCTCTCCTTC. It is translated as CASSFGETNRVSLSF.

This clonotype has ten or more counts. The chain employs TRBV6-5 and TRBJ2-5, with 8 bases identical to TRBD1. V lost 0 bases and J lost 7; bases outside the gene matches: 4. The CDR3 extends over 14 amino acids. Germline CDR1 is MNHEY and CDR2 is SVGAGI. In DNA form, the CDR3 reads TGTGCCAGCAGTTACTCAGGACAGGGAATGACCCAGTACTTC. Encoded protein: CASSYSGQGMTQYF.

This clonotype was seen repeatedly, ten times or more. CDR3 amino acids: CASSVDSDQPQHF. The DNA of the CDR3 is TGTGCCAGCAGCGTTGACAGTGATCAGCCCCAGCATTTT. The chain combines TRBV9 with TRBJ1-5, with D perhaps TRBD1 (5 bases). Deletions cut 2 bases from V and 5 bases from J, with 8 bases between. From germline, CDR1 is SGDLS and CDR2 YYNGEE. The CDR3 has 13 amino acids.

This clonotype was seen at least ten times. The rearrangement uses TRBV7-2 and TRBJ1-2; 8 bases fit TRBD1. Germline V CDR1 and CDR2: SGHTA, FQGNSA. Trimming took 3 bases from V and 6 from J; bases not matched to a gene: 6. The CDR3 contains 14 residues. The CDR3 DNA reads TGTGCCAGCAGCTTCTCAGGGGGCAGGGATGGCTACACCTTC. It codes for CASSFSGGRDGYTF.

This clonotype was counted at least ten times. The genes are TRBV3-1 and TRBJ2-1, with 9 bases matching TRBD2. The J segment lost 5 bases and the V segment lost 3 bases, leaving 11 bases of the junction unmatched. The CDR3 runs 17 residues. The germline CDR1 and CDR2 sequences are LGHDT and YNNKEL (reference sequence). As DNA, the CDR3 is TGTGCCAGCAGCCATCTTATAGCGGGGGTGATTCACAATGAGCAGTTCTTC. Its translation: CASSHLIAGVIHNEQFF.

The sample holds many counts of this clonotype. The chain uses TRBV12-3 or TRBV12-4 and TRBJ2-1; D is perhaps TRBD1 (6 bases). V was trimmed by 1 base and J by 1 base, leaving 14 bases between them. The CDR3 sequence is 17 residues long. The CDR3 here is CASSLGPGHVSYNEQFF. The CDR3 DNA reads TGTGCCAGCAGTTTAGGGCCGGGACATGTTTCCTACAATGAGCAGTTCTTC.

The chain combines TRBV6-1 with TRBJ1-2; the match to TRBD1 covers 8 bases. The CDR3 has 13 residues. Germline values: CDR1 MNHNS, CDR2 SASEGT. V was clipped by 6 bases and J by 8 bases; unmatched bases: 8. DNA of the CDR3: TGTGCCAGCAGACCACAGGGGGGACGGGGCTACACCTTC. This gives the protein CASRPQGGRGYTF.

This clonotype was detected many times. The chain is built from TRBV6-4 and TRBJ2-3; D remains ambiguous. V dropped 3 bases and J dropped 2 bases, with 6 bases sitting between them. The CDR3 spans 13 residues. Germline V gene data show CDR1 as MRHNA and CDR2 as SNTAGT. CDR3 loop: CASSETATDTQYF. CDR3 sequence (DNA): TGTGCCAGCAGTGAAACAGCCACAGATACGCAGTATTTT.

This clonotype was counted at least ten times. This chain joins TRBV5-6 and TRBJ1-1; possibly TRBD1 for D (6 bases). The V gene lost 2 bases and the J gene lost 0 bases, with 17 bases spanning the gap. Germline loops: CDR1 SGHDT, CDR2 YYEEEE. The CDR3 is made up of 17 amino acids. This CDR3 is CASSLQGRSWMNTEAFF. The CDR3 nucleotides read TGTGCCAGCAGCTTACAGGGAAGAAGTTGGATGAACACTGAAGCTTTCTTT.

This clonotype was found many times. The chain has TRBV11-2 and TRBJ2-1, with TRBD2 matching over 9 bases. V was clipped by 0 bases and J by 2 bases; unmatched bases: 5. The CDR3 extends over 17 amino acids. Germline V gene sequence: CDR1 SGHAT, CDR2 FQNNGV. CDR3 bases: TGTGCCAGCAGCTTAGATGCCAGCGGGGGGACCTACAATGAGCAGTTCTTC. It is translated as CASSLDASGGTYNEQFF.

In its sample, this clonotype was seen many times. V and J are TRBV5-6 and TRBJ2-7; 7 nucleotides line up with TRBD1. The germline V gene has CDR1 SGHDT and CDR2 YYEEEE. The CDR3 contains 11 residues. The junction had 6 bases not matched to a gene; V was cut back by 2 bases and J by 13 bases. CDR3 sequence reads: CASSFNRGLYF. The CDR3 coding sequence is TGTGCCAGCAGCTTTAACAGGGGTCTCTACTTC.

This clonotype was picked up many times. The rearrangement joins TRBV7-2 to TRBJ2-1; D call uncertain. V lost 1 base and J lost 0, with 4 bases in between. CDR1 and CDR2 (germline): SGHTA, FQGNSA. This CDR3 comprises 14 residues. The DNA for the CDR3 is TGTGCCAGCAGCTTAGGGCGCTCCTACAATGAGCAGTTCTTC. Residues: CASSLGRSYNEQFF.

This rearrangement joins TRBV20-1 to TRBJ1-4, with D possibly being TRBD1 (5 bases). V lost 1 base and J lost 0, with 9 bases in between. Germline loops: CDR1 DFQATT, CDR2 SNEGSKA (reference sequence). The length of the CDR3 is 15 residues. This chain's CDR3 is CSARGGETTNEKLFF. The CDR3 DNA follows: TGCAGTGCTAGAGGAGGGGAAACAACTAATGAAAAACTGTTTTTT.